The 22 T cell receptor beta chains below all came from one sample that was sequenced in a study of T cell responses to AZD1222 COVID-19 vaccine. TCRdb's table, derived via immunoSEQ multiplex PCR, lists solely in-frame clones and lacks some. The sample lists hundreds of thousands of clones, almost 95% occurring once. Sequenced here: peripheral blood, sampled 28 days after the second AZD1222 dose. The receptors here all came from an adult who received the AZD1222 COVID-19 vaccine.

The CDR3 is CASSLEKQGNSPLHF. In nucleotides, the CDR3 is TGTGCCAGCAGCTTAGAGAAACAGGGGAACTCACCCCTCCACTTT. The gene calls are TRBV7-9 and TRBJ1-6; TRBD1 agrees at 7 bases. The germline CDR1 and CDR2 sequences are SEHNR and FQNEAQ (reference sequence). This CDR3 is 15 amino acids long. Trimming removed 1 base from V and 10 bases from J; junction bases left unmatched: 7.

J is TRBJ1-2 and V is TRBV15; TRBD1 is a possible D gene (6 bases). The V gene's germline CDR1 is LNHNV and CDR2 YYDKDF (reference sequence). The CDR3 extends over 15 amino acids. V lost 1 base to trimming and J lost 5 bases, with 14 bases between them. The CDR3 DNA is TGTGCCACCAGCAGAGGCCTGGGGGCGCAGTATGGCTACACCTTC. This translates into CATSRGLGAQYGYTF. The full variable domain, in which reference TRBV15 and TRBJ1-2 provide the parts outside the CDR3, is DAMVIQNPRYQVTQFGKPVTLSCSQTLNHNVMYWYQQKSSQAPKLLFHYYDKDFNNEADTPDNFQSRRPNTSFCFLDIRSPGLGDTAMYLCATSRGLGAQYGYTFGSGTRLTVV.

CDR3 in DNA: TGTGCCAGCAGTAAGAGGGCCCTAGCCCCCTACGAGCAGTACTTC. It specifies CASSKRALAPYEQYF. This rearrangement joins TRBV6-5 to TRBJ2-7, with D possibly TRBD2 on 5 matching bases. The V gene lost 5 bases and the J gene lost 2 bases, with 16 bases spanning the gap. The CDR3 totals 15 residues. The V gene's germline CDR1 is MNHEY and CDR2 SVGAGI.

This CDR3 reads CAISESVGTDTQYF. CDR3 nucleotides: TGTGCCATCAGTGAGTCCGTGGGCACAGATACGCAGTATTTT. This chain joins TRBV10-3 and TRBJ2-3; D uncertain. This CDR3 is built from 14 residues. Germline values: CDR1 ENHRY, CDR2 SYGVKD. The germline V and J ends were trimmed by 0 bases and 1 base, with 5 bases remaining between them.

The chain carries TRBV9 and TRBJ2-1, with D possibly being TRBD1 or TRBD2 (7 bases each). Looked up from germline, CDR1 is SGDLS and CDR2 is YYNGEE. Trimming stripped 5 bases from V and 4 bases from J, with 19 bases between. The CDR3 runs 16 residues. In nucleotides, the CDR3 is TGTGCCAGCAGAGAGGGGGCTAGCGGAAATTACAATGAGCAGTTCTTC. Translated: CASREGASGNYNEQFF.

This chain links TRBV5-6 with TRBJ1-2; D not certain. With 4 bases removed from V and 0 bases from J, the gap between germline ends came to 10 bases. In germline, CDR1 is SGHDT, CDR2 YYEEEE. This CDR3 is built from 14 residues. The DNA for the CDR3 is TGTGCCAGCAGCCAGCCGTTGGCTAACTATGGCTACACCTTC. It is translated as CASSQPLANYGYTF.

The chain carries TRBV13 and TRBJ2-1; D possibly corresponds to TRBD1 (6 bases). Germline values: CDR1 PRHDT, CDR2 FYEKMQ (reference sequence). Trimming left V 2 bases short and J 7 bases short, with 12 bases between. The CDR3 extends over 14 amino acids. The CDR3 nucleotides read TGTGCCAGCAGCTTATTACAGGGTGGAAATGAGCAGTTCTTC. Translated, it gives CASSLLQGGNEQFF.

CDR3 bases: TGTGCCAGCAGTTACAGAGACAGGGGGCGAACAGATACGCAGTATTTT. It yields the protein CASSYRDRGRTDTQYF. The chain uses TRBV6-2 or TRBV6-3 and TRBJ2-3; 10 nucleotides agree with TRBD1. With 2 bases clipped from V and 3 bases from J, the junction kept 5 bases outside the gene matches. Germline CDR1 reads MNHEY; CDR2 reads SVGEGT. The CDR3 is 16 residues long.

The CDR3 bases are TGTGCCAGCAGCCCAGGGATTGGATCTAACTATGGCTACACCTTC. This codes for CASSPGIGSNYGYTF. J is TRBJ1-2 and V is TRBV7-6, with D possibly being TRBD1 (5 bases). This CDR3 is 15 amino acids long. The V end lost 5 bases, the J end lost 0 bases, and 13 bases lay between the germline ends. Per the germline V gene, CDR1 is SGHVS and CDR2 is FNYEAQ.

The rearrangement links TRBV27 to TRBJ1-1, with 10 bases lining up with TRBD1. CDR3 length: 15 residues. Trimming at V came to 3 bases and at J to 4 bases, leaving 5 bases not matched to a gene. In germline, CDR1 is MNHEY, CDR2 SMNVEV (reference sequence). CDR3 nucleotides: TGTGCCAGCAGTTTGACAGGGGGCAGGGGCACTGAAGCTTTCTTT. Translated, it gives CASSLTGGRGTEAFF.

The CDR3 bases are TGTGCCAGCGGGGCAGATACGCAGTATTTT. Encoded protein: CASGADTQYF. The chain links TRBV3-1 (or the pseudogene TRBV3-2) to TRBJ2-3; D not resolved. V was pared by 8 bases and J by 4 bases, with 4 bases between. The CDR3 consists of 10 residues. Per the germline V gene, CDR1 is LGHDT and CDR2 is YNNKEL (reference sequence).

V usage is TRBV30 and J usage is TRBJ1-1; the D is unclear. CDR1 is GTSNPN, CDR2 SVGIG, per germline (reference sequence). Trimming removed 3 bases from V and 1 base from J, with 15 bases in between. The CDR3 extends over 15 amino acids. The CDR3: CAWRGSSYQNTEAFF. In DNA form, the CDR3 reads TGTGCCTGGAGGGGAAGCTCCTACCAGAACACTGAAGCTTTCTTT.

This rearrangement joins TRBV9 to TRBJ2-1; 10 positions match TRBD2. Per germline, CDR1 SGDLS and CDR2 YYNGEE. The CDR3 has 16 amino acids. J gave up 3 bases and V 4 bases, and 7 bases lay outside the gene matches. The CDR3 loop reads CASSTPGTSVYNEQFF. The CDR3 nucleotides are TGTGCCAGCAGCACACCCGGGACTAGCGTCTACAATGAGCAGTTCTTC.

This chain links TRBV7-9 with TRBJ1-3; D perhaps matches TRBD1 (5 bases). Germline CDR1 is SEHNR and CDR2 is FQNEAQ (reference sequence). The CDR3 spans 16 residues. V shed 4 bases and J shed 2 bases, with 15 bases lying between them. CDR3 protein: CASSSIWGGAGNTIYF. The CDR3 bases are TGTGCCAGCAGCTCAATTTGGGGAGGGGCTGGAAACACCATATATTTT.

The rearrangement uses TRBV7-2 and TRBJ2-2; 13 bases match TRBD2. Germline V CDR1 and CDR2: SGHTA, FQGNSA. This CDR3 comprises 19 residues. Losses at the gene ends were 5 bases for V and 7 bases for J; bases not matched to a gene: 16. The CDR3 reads CASSHRIGLAGEGNGELFF. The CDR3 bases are TGTGCCAGCAGCCACCGGATCGGACTAGCGGGAGAGGGTAACGGGGAGCTGTTTTTT.

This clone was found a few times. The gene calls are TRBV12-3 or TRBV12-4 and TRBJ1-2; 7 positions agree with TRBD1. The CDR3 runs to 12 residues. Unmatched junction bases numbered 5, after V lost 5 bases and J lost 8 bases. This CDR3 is CASSMGQRGYTF. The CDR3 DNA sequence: TGTGCCAGCAGTATGGGACAGCGGGGCTACACCTTC.

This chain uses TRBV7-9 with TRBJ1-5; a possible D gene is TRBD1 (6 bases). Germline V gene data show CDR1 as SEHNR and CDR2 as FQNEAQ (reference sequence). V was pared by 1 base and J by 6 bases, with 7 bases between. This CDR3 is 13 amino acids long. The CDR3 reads CASSLEGGQPQHF. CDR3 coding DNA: TGTGCCAGCAGCTTAGAAGGGGGTCAGCCCCAGCATTTT.

CDR3 sequence reads: CSAGTTDTQYF. The CDR3 region has the DNA TGCAGTGCTGGGACGACAGATACGCAGTATTTT. The chain carries TRBV20-1 and TRBJ2-3, with D perhaps given as TRBD1 or TRBD2 (5 bases each). Trimming shortened V by 5 bases and J by 3 bases, and 6 bases separated the two germline ends. Germline V gives CDR1 DFQATT, CDR2 SNEGSKA (reference sequence). The CDR3 sequence is 11 residues long.

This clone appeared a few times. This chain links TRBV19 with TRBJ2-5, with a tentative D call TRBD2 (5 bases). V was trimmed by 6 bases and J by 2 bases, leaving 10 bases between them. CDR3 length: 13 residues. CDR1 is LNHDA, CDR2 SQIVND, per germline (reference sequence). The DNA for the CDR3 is TGTGCCAGTAGGAGGGCAGGACAAGAGACCCAGTACTTC. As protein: CASRRAGQETQYF.

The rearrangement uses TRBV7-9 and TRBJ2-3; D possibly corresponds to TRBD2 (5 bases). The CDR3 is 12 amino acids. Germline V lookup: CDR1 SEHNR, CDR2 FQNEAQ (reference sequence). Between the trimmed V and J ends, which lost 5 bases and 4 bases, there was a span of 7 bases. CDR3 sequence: CASSTGADTQYF. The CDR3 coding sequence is TGTGCCAGCAGCACCGGGGCAGATACGCAGTATTTT.

The CDR3 here is CSASDPLSTNEKLFF. As DNA, the CDR3 is TGCAGTGCTAGTGATCCGTTATCAACTAATGAAAAACTGTTTTTT. The chain recombines TRBV20-1 with TRBJ1-4; D uncertain. Trimming removed 3 bases at V and 0 bases at J, with 11 bases between. The CDR3 runs to 15 residues. CDR1 and CDR2 (germline): DFQATT, SNEGSKA (reference sequence).

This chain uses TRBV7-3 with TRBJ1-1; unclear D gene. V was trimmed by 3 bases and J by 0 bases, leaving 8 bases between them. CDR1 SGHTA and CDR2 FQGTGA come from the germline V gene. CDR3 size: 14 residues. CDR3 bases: TGTGCCAGCAGCTTTCACCTCATGAACACTGAAGCTTTCTTT. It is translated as CASSFHLMNTEAFF. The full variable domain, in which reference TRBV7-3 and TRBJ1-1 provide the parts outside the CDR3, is GAGVSQTPSNKVTEKGKYVELRCDPISGHTALYWYRQSLGQGPEFLIYFQGTGAADDSGLPNDRFFAVRPEGSVSTLKIQRTERGDSAVYLCASSFHLMNTEAFFGQGTRLTVV.